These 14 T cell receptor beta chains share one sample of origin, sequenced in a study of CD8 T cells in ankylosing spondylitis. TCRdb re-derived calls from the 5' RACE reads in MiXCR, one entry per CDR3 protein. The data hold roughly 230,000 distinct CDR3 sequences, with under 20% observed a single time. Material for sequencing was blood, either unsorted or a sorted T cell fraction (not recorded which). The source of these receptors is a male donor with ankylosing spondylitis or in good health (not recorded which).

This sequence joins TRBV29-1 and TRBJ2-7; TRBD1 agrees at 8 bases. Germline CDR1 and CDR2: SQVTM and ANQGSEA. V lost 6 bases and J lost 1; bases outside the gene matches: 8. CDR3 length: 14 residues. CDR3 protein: CSVQGQGESYEQYF. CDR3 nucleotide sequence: TGCAGCGTCCAAGGACAGGGCGAGTCCTACGAGCAGTACTTC.

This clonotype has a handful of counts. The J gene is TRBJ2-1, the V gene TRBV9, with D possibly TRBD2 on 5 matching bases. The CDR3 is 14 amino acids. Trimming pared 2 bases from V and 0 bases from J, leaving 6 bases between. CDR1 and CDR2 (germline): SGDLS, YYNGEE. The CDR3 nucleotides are TGTGCCAGCAGCGTCGCGGGCTCCTACAATGAGCAGTTCTTC. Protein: CASSVAGSYNEQFF.

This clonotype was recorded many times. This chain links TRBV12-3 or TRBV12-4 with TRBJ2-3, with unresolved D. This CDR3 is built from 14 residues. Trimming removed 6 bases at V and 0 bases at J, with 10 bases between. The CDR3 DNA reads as TGTGCCAGCAGGAGTCTTTCTAGCACAGATACGCAGTATTTT. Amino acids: CASRSLSSTDTQYF.

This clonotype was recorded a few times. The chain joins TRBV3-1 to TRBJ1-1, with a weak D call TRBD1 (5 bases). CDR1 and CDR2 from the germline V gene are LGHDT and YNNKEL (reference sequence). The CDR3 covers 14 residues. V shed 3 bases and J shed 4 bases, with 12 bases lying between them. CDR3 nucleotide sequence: TGTGCCAGCAGCCAGGCTGGGACGAGCACTGAAGCTTTCTTT. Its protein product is CASSQAGTSTEAFF.

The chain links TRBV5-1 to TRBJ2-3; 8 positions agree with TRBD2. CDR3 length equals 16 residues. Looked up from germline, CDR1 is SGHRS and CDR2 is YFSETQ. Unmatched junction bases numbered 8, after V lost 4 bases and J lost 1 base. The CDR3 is CASSPGGVLGTDTQYF. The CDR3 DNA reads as TGCGCCAGCAGCCCGGGGGGGGTTCTTGGCACAGATACGCAGTATTTT.

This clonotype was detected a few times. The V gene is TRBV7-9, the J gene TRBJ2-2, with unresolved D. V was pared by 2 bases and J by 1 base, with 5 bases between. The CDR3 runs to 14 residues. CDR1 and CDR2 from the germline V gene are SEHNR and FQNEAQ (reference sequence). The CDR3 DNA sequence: TGTGCCAGCAGCTTAACAGTGAACACCGGGGAGCTGTTTTTT. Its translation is CASSLTVNTGELFF. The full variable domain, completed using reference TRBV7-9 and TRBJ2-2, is DTGVSQNPRHKITKRGQNVTFRCDPISEHNRLYWYRQTLGQGPEFLTYFQNEAQLEKSRLLSDRFSAERPKGSFSTLEIQRTEQGDSAMYLCASSLTVNTGELFFGEGSRLTVL.

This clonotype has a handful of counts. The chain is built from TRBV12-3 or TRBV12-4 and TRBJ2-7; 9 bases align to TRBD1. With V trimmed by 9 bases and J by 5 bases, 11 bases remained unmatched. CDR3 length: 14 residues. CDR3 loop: CASCLGTGIHEQYF. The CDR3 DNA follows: TGTGCCAGTTGCCTCGGGACAGGGATTCACGAGCAGTACTTC.

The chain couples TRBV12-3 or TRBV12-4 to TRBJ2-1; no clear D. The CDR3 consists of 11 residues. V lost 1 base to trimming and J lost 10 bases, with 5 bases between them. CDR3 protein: CASSLVREQFF. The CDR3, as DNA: TGTGCCAGCAGTTTAGTGAGGGAGCAGTTCTTC.

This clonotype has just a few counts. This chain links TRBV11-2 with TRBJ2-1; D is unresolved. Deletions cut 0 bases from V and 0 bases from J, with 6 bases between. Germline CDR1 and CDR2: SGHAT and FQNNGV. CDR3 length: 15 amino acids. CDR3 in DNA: TGTGCCAGCAGCTTAGATCCGAACTCCTACAATGAGCAGTTCTTC. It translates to CASSLDPNSYNEQFF. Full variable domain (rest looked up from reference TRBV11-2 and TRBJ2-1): EAGVAQSPRYKIIEKRQSVAFWCNPISGHATLYWYQQILGQGPKLLIQFQNNGVVDDSQLPKDRFSAERLKGVDSTLKIQPAKLEDSAVYLCASSLDPNSYNEQFFGPGTRLTVL.

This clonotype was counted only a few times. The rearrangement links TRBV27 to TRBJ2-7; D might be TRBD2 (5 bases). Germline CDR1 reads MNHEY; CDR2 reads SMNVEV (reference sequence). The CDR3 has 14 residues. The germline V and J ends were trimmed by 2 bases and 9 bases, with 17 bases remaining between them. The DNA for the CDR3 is TGTGCCAGCAGTTTACCGCGGCGGAGACTAAGGCAGTACTTC. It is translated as CASSLPRRRLRQYF.

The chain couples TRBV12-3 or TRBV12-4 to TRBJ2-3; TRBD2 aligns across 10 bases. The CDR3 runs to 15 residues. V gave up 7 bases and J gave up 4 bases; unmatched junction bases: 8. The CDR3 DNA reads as TGTGCCAGCAATACAGCGGGAGGGCCCTCAGATACGCAGTATTTT. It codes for CASNTAGGPSDTQYF.

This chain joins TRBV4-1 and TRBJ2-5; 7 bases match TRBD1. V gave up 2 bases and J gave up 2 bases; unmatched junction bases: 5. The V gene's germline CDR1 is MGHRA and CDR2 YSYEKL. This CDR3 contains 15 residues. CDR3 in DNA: TGCGCCAGCAGCCAATATACAGGGGAACAAGAGACCCAGTACTTC. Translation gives CASSQYTGEQETQYF.

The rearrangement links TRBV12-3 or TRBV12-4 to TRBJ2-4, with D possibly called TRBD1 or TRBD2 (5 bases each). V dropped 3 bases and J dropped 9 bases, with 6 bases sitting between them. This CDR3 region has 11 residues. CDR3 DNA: TGTGCCAGCAGTTTTGGGGGCATTCAGTACTTC. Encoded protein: CASSFGGIQYF.

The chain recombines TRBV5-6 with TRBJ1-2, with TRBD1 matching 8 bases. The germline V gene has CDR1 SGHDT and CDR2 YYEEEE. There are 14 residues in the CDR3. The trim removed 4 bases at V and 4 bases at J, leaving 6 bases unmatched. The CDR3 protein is CASSLGQAIYGYTF. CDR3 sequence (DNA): TGTGCCAGCAGCCTGGGACAGGCGATCTATGGCTACACCTTC.